Below, one TCR beta chain is given with its context. Distinct nucleotide sequences in the sample also encode this CDR3. This record comes from a study of beta chain features in type 1 diabetes. The overall study: All samples yielded 100 million to 140 million examined sorted cells.

Every bit of the isolated RNA underwent reverse transcription, so sequencing read expressed TCRB transcripts. The data were produced by immunoSEQ multiplex PCR, yet TCRdb's version contains in-frame clones alone and is incomplete. This sample has under 800,000 clones, with roughly a sixth found just once. The sequence came from a man in his late teens or twenties in good health. The specimen sequenced was naive CD4+ T cells from blood.

The CDR3, as DNA: TGTGCCAGCACCCCTAGACGGGATGGCCGCGGCGGAGAGACCCAGTACTTC. It yields the protein CASTPRRDGRGGETQYF. The chain employs TRBV9 and TRBJ2-5; a weak D match, TRBD2 (5 bases). The germline CDR1 and CDR2 sequences are SGDLS and YYNGEE. V was pared by 6 bases and J by 4 bases, with 25 bases between. The CDR3 consists of 17 residues.